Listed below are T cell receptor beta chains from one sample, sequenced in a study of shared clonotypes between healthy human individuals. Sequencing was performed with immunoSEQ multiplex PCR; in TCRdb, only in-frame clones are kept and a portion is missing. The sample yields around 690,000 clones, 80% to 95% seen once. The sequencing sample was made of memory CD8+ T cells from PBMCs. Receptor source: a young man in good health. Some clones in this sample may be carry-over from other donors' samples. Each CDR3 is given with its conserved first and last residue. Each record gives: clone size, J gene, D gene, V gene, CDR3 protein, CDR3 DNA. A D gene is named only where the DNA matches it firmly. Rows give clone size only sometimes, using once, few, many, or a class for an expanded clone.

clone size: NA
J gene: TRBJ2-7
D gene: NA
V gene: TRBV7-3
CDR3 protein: CASSSTGGMTSYEQYF
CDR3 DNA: TGTGCCAGCAGCTCGACGGGCGGGATGACGTCTTACGAGCAGTACTTC

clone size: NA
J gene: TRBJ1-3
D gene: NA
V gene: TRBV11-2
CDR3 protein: CASSLDGGSGNTIYF
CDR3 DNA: TGTGCCAGCAGCTTAGATGGGGGCTCTGGAAACACCATATATTTT

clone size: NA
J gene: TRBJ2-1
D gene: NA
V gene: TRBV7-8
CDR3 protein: CASSLFRRGSSYNEQFF
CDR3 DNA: TGTGCCAGCAGCTTATTCCGGCGGGGAAGCTCCTACAATGAGCAGTTCTTC

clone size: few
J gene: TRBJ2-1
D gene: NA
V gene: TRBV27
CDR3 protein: CASSSGPEQYNEQFF
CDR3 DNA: TGTGCCAGCAGTTCGGGCCCCGAACAATACAATGAGCAGTTCTTC

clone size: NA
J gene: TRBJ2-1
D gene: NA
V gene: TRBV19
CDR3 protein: CASSVSGTSYNEQFF
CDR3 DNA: TGTGCCAGTAGTGTTAGCGGTACCTCCTACAATGAGCAGTTCTTC

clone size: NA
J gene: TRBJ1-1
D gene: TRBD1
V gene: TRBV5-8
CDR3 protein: CASSFGPWDRGMNTEAFF
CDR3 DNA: TGTGCCAGCAGCTTCGGACCCTGGGACAGGGGTATGAACACTGAAGCTTTCTTT

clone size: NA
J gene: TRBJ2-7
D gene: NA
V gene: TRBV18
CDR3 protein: CASSPAQPKSYEQYF
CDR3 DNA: TGTGCCAGCTCACCGGCACAGCCCAAGTCCTACGAGCAGTACTTC

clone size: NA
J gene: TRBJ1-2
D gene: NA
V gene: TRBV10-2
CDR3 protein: CASSESGGYRVGYTF
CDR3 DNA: TGCGCCAGCAGTGAGTCAGGTGGCTACAGGGTTGGCTACACCTTC

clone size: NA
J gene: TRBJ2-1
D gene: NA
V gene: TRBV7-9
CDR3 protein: CASSLVVPRGPEQFF
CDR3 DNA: TGTGCCAGCAGCTTAGTGGTCCCCAGGGGTCCTGAGCAGTTCTTC

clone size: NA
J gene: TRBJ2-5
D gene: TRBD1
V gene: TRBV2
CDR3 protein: CASSAGTGGPFQETQYF
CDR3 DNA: TGTGCCAGCAGTGCCGGGACAGGGGGCCCTTTCCAAGAGACCCAGTACTTC

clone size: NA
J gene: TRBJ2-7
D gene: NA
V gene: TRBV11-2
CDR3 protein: CASSLGAGPSYEQYF
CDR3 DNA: TGTGCCAGCAGCTTAGGAGCGGGTCCCTCCTACGAGCAGTACTTC

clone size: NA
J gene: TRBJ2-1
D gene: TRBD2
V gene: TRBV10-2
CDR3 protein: CATRLGSGSGNEQFF
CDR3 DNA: TGCGCCACCAGGTTAGGGAGCGGGAGTGGCAATGAGCAGTTCTTC

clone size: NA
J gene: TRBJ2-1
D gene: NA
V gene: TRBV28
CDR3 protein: CASSYYQGSELYNEQFF
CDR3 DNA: TGTGCCAGCAGTTATTACCAGGGTTCAGAGCTTTACAATGAGCAGTTCTTC

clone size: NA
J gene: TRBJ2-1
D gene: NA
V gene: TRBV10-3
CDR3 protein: CAISDPQGFNEQFF
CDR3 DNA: TGTGCCATCAGTGACCCTCAGGGGTTCAATGAGCAGTTCTTC

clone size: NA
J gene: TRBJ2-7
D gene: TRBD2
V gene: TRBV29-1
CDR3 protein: CSVEETSGTYEQYF
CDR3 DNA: TGCAGCGTTGAAGAAACTAGCGGAACCTACGAGCAGTACTTC

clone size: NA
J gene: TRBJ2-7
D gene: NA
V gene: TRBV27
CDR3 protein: CASSSRGSPYEQYF
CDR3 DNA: TGTGCCAGCAGCTCTCGGGGCAGCCCCTACGAGCAGTACTTC

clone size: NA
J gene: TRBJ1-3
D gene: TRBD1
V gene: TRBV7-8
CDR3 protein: CASSLTRGGNTIYF
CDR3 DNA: TGTGCCAGCAGCTTAACCAGGGGGGGAAACACCATATATTTT

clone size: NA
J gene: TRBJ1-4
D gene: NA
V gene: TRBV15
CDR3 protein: CATSGRDLVYEKLFF
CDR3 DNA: TGTGCCACCAGCGGCCGGGACTTGGTGTATGAAAAACTGTTTTTT

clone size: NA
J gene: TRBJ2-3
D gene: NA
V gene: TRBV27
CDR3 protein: CASSLILPSSTDTQYF
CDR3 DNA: TGTGCCAGCAGTTTAATACTTCCATCTAGCACAGATACGCAGTATTTT

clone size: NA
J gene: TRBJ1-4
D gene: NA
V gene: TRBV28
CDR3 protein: CASSSPGEKLFF
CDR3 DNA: TGTGCCAGCAGTTCCCCGGGTGAAAAACTGTTTTTT

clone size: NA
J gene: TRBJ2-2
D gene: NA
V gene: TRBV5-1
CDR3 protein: CASRLPTGELFF
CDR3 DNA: TGCGCCAGCAGGTTGCCCACCGGGGAGCTGTTTTTT

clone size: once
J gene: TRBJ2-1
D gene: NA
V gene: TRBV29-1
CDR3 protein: CTIKIESYNEQFF
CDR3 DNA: TGCACGATAAAGATAGAAAGTTACAATGAGCAGTTCTTC

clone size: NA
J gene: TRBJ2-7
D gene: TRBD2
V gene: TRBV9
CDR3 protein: CASSVSGDAYEQYF
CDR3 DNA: TGTGCCAGCAGCGTCAGCGGGGACGCCTACGAGCAGTACTTC

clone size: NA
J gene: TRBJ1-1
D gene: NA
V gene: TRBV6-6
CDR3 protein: CASSYVSGSEAFF
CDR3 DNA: TGTGCCAGCAGTTACGTTTCGGGATCTGAAGCTTTCTTT

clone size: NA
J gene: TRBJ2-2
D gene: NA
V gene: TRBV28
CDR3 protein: CASSLVLTENTGELFF
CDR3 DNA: TGTGCCAGCAGTCTCGTTTTGACAGAGAACACCGGGGAGCTGTTTTTT

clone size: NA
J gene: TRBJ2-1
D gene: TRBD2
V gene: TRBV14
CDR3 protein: CASSQDLGLVTYNEQFF
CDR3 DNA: TGTGCCAGCAGCCAAGATTTGGGACTAGTCACCTACAATGAGCAGTTCTTC

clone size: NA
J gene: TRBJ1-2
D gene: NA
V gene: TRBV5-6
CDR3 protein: CASSPGESHYGYTF
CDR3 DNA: TGTGCCAGCAGCCCAGGGGAGTCCCACTATGGCTACACCTTC

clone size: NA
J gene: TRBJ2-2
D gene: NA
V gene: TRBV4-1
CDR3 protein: CASSRPGAGMNTGELFF
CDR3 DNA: TGCGCCAGCAGCCGACCTGGGGCAGGGATGAACACCGGGGAGCTGTTTTTT